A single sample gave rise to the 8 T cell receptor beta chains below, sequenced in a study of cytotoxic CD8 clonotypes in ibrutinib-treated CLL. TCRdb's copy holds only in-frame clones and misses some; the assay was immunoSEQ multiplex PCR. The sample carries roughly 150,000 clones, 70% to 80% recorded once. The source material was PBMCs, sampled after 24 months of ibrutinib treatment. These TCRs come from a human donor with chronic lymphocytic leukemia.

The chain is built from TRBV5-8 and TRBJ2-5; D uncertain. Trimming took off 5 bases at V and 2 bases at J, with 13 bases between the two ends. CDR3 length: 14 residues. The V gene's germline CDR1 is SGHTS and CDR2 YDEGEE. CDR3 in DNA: TGTGCCAGCAGGGTCGTATACCAACAAGAGACCCAGTACTTC. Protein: CASRVVYQQETQYF.

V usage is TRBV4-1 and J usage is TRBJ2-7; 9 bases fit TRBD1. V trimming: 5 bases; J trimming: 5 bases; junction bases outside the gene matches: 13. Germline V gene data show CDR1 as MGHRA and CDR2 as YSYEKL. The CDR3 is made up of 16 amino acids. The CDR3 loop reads CASSNIHRDRADEQYF. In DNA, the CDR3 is TGCGCCAGCAGCAACATACACCGGGACAGGGCTGACGAGCAGTACTTC.

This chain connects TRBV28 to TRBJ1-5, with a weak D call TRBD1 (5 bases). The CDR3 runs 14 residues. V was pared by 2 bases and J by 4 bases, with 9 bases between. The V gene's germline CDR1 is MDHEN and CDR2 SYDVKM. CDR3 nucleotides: TGTGCCAGCAGTTTAGGGACGGTGAATCAGCCCCAGCATTTT. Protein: CASSLGTVNQPQHF.

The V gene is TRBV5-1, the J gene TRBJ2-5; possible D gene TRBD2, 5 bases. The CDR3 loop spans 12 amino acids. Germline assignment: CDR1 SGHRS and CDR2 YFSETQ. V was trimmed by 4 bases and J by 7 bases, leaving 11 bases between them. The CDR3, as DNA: TGCGCCAGCAGCACGGGGTCGGGGACCCAGTACTTC. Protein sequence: CASSTGSGTQYF.

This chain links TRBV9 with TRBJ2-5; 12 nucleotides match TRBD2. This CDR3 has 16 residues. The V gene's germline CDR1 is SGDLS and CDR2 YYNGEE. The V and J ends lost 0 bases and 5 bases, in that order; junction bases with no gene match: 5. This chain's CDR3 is CASSVGLAGGPETQYF. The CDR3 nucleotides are TGTGCCAGCAGCGTAGGGCTAGCGGGGGGGCCGGAGACCCAGTACTTC.

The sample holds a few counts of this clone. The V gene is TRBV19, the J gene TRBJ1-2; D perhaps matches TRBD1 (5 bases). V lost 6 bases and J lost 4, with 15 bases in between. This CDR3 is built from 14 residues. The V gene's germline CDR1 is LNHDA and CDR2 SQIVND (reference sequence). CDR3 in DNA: TGTGCCAGTAGCCCTTTTACAGGCCGCTATGGCTACACCTTC. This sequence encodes CASSPFTGRYGYTF.

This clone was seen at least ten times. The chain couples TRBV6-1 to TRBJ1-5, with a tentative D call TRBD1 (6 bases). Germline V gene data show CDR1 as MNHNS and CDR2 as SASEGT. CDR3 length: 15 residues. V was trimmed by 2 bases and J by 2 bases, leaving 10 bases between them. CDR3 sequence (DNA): TGTGCCAGCAGTGAACGGGACAAGGGCAATCAGCCCCAGCATTTT. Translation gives CASSERDKGNQPQHF.

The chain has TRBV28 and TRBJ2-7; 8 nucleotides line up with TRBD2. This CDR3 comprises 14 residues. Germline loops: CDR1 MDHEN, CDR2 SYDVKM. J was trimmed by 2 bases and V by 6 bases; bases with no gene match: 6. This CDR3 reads CASRPSGLTYEQYF. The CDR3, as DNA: TGTGCCAGCAGACCTAGCGGGCTAACCTACGAGCAGTACTTC.